This TCR beta chain was profiled in a study of shared clonotypes between healthy human individuals. Study-level points and caveats: An expected dependence of interdonor clonotype sharing on sequencing depth was noted. Researchers sampled only blood; tissue repertoires likely differ.

Comments on this clone: Its antigen is currently unknown.

The CDR3 consists of 12 residues. CDR1 is SGHNT and CDR2 is YYREEE in the germline V gene (reference sequence). The V and J ends lost 4 bases and 9 bases respectively, with 11 bases between them. Sorted-subset replicate PCRs used 200 ng of genomic DNA. This amount corresponded to approximately 30,000 T cell genomes. TCRdb keeps only in-frame clones here, not all; method: immunoSEQ multiplex PCR. The table has approximately 640,000 clones, around 90% seen once. This clonotype was sampled from a man in his late teens or twenties in good health. Some clones in this sample may be carry-over from other donors' samples. This chain links TRBV5-4 with TRBJ2-1; possible D gene TRBD2, 5 bases. Sequencing was done on a sample of memory CD8+ T cells from PBMCs. Noted subset: CD45RO+ cells pooled with CCR7-negative TemRA cells. CDR3 loop: CASSPDRGEQFF. The CDR3 nucleotides are TGTGCCAGCAGCCCAGACCGGGGTGAGCAGTTCTTC.